Presented here are 11 T cell receptor beta chains from one specimen sequenced in a study of blood T cell repertoires in COVID-19. The protocol was immunoSEQ multiplex PCR, while the TCRdb copy is restricted to in-frame clones and leaves out a portion. The sample lists about 140,000 clones, roughly four fifths seen once, with 4% in the top ten. The source material was peripheral blood. Receptors originate from a woman aged 55-69 years with acute or convalescent COVID-19.

The chain combines TRBV7-2 with TRBJ1-4; D is uncertain. The CDR3 is 16 amino acids. The V gene lost 2 bases and the J gene lost 7 bases, with 17 bases spanning the gap. Germline-derived CDR1 and CDR2 are SGHTA and FQGNSA. The CDR3, as DNA: TGTGCCAGCAGCTTAAATGGGGAGGGTGGGATTGAAAAACTGTTTTTT. It specifies CASSLNGEGGIEKLFF.

This rearrangement joins TRBV15 to TRBJ2-7, with TRBD2 identical over 7 bases. The germline gives CDR1 LNHNV, CDR2 YYDKDF (reference sequence). V was pared by 5 bases and J by 2 bases, with 9 bases of the junction left unmatched. There are 15 residues in the CDR3. The DNA of the CDR3 is TGTGCCACCAGCGAGGGGAGGGGCATCGCCTACGAGCAGTACTTC. Protein sequence: CATSEGRGIAYEQYF.

DNA of the CDR3: TGTGCCAGCAGTCTAGCGGCAGCTAATTCACCCCTCCACTTT. Protein: CASSLAAANSPLHF. This sequence joins TRBV6-2 or TRBV6-3 and TRBJ1-6; D uncertain. V was shortened by 5 bases and J by 6 bases, with 11 bases between the two germline ends. CDR3 length equals 14 residues. CDR1 and CDR2 (germline): MNHEY, SVGEGT.

V gene TRBV7-6 combines with J gene TRBJ2-1; 13 bases match TRBD2. Germline CDR1 and CDR2: SGHVS and FNYEAQ. With V trimmed by 0 bases and J by 9 bases, 17 bases remained unmatched. CDR3 length equals 20 residues. The CDR3 loop reads CASSLAGRGTLGLAGVEQFF. The CDR3, as DNA: TGTGCCAGCAGCTTAGCGGGGAGGGGGACGCTAGGACTAGCGGGAGTTGAGCAGTTCTTC.

The chain carries TRBV25-1 and TRBJ1-4; no clear D. V gave up 0 bases and J gave up 8 bases, with 10 bases separating them. CDR3 length: 14 amino acids. Germline V gene lookup returns CDR1 MGHDK and CDR2 SYGVNS. This CDR3 is CASSEYLQAEKLFF. CDR3 in DNA: TGTGCCAGCAGTGAATATCTTCAGGCGGAAAAACTGTTTTTT.

The chain is built from TRBV29-1 and TRBJ2-4, with D possibly TRBD2 on 6 matching bases. The V end lost 6 bases, the J end lost 6 bases, and 15 bases lay between the germline ends. This CDR3 contains 13 residues. In germline, CDR1 is SQVTM, CDR2 ANQGSEA. In nucleotides, the CDR3 is TGCAGCGTCCGGGGCGGGACGGGAAACATTCAGTACTTC. Translating gives CSVRGGTGNIQYF. The full variable domain, its missing parts supplied by reference TRBV29-1 and TRBJ2-4, is SAVISQKPSRDICQRGTSLTIQCQVDSQVTMMFWYRQQPGQSLTLIATANQGSEATYESGFVIDKFPISRPNLTFSTLTVSNMSPEDSSIYLCSVRGGTGNIQYFGAGTRLSVL.

The rearrangement uses TRBV19 and TRBJ1-6; 8 positions agree with TRBD1. CDR1 and CDR2 (germline): LNHDA, SQIVND (reference sequence). The CDR3 sequence is 17 residues long. J lost 10 bases, V lost 4 bases, and 15 bases had no gene match. The CDR3 reads CASSTTPAQGAQSPLHF. CDR3 nucleotides: TGTGCCAGTAGTACCACACCAGCCCAGGGGGCGCAGTCACCCCTCCACTTT.

The CDR3 here is CASSLDLSAGQFF. The CDR3 nucleotides are TGTGCCAGCAGTTTAGATCTCAGCGCGGGGCAGTTCTTC. This chain links TRBV28 with TRBJ2-1, with a weak D call TRBD2 (5 bases). Trimming shortened V by 2 bases and J by 12 bases, and 14 bases separated the two germline ends. The CDR3 length is 13 residues. Germline V gene lookup returns CDR1 MDHEN and CDR2 SYDVKM.

The chain links TRBV6-5 to TRBJ2-2, with 14 bases lining up with TRBD2. Trimming cost V 8 bases and J 5 bases; bases outside gene matches: 4. The CDR3 is 15 residues long. Germline V gene data show CDR1 as MNHEY and CDR2 as SVGAGI. As DNA, the CDR3 is TGTGCCAGCTTGGGACTAGCGGGAGTGACCGGGGAGCTGTTTTTT. Encoded protein: CASLGLAGVTGELFF.

This clone was found a few times. The rearrangement uses TRBV6-5 and TRBJ1-3, with a weak D call TRBD1 (5 bases). V was pared by 6 bases and J by 0 bases, with 9 bases between. Germline CDR1 MNHEY, CDR2 SVGAGI. The CDR3 is 14 amino acids. For the CDR3, the DNA is TGTGCCAGCAGACGCACAGGCTCTGGAAACACCATATATTTT. Its translation: CASRRTGSGNTIYF.

This clone was counted once. CDR3 in amino acids: CASSQEGSYTYNEQFF. Written as DNA, the CDR3 is TGCGCCAGCAGCCAAGAGGGCAGTTACACGTACAATGAGCAGTTCTTC. The V gene is TRBV4-1, the J gene TRBJ2-1; no firm D call. The CDR3 covers 16 residues. From germline, CDR1 is MGHRA and CDR2 YSYEKL. V lost 0 bases, J lost 4 bases, and 13 bases lay in between.